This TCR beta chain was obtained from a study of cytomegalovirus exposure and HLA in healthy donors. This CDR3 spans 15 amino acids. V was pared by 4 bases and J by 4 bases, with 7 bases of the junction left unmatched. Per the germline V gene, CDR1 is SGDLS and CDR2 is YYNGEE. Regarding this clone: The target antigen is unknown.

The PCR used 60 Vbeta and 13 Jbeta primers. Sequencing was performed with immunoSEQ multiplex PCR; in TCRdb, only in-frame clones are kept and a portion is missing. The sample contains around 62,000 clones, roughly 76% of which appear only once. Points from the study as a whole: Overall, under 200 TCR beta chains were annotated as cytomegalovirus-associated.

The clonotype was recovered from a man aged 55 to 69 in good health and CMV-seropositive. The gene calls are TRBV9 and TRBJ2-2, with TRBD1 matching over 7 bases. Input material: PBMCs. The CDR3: CASSPRQGVTGELFF. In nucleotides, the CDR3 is TGTGCCAGCAGCCCCCGACAGGGCGTCACCGGGGAGCTGTTTTTT.